The 32 T cell receptor beta chains reported below all come from one sample, sequenced in a study of patients and donors after allogeneic stem cell transplantation. A single record per CDR3 protein comes from TCRdb applying MiXCR to the RT-PCR reads. The sample lists 80,000 to 90,000 distinct CDR3 sequences, roughly 50% seen once, with roughly three fifths in the top ten. Sequences were obtained from blood, either unsorted or a sorted T cell fraction (not recorded which). Receptor source: a human donor who was either an allogeneic HSCT recipient or a stem cell or donor lymphocyte infusion donor (not recorded which). It is not recorded whose cells these are; they may come from a transplant donor.

The chain carries TRBV6-5 and TRBJ1-5; D call uncertain. The CDR3 extends over 15 amino acids. From germline, CDR1 is MNHEY and CDR2 SVGAGI. With 0 bases removed from V and 4 bases from J, the gap between germline ends came to 10 bases. The CDR3 nucleotides read TGTGCCAGCAGTTACTCGTCTCTCTCAAATCAGCCCCAGCATTTT. Encoded protein: CASSYSSLSNQPQHF.

This sequence joins TRBV6-1 and TRBJ2-7; D perhaps matches TRBD2 (6 bases). Germline CDR1 reads MNHNS; CDR2 reads SASEGT. The CDR3 sequence is 16 residues long. The V end was cut by 5 bases, the J end by 2 bases, with 19 bases between. Written as DNA, the CDR3 is TGTGCCAGCAGTCGGGGCGGTTCAGCGGGTGCCTACGAGCAGTACTTC. Translation: CASSRGGSAGAYEQYF.

The V call is TRBV20-1, the J call TRBJ1-3, with 9 bases matching TRBD1. The germline gives CDR1 DFQATT, CDR2 SNEGSKA (reference sequence). Unmatched junction bases numbered 6, after V lost 6 bases and J lost 0 bases. The CDR3 covers 15 residues. CDR3 in DNA: TGCAGTGCCTTTGAACAGGGGGCCTCTGGAAACACCATATATTTT. Residues: CSAFEQGASGNTIYF.

This chain connects TRBV20-1 to TRBJ1-5; 7 positions agree with TRBD1. From germline, CDR1 is DFQATT and CDR2 SNEGSKA (reference sequence). CDR3 length: 12 amino acids. The CDR3, as DNA: TGCAGCCAGACAGGGAGAGATCAGCCCCAGCATTTT. Protein product: CSQTGRDQPQHF.

This rearrangement joins TRBV12-3 or TRBV12-4 to TRBJ2-7, with 8 nucleotides matching TRBD1. This CDR3 has 13 amino acids. V dropped 6 bases and J dropped 6; count of bases not matched to a gene: 7. The DNA of the CDR3 is TGTGCCAGCAGGGGGACAGGTCTTCGCGAGCAGTACTTC. It is translated as CASRGTGLREQYF.

The sample holds a few counts of this clonotype. This chain links TRBV6-6 with TRBJ1-2; possible D gene TRBD1, 5 bases. The germline CDR1 and CDR2 sequences are MNHNY and SVGAGI (reference sequence). Trimming stripped 5 bases from V and 5 bases from J, with 21 bases between. The CDR3 is made up of 16 amino acids. CDR3 protein: CASSPKGEGTTYGYTF. DNA for the CDR3: TGTGCCAGCAGTCCTAAAGGGGAGGGGACGACTTATGGCTACACCTTC.

The chain joins TRBV4-3 to TRBJ1-2, with D possibly matching TRBD1 (6 bases). There are 15 residues in the CDR3. V was pared by 0 bases and J by 8 bases, with 16 bases between. In germline, CDR1 is LGHNA, CDR2 YSLEER. CDR3 bases: TGCGCCAGCAGCCAAGATTATGGGGGCTGGAGGGGCTACACCTTC. Residues: CASSQDYGGWRGYTF.

This sequence joins TRBV6-2 or TRBV6-3 and TRBJ1-4; no firm D call. Germline-derived CDR1 and CDR2 are MNHEY and SVGEGT. The ends were cut back, 7 bases at V and 8 bases at J, with 14 bases in the middle. This CDR3 spans 13 amino acids. In nucleotides, the CDR3 is TGTGCCAGCACCCCGAGGACCCGGGAAAAACTGTTTTTT. It specifies CASTPRTREKLFF.

As DNA, the CDR3 is TGCGCCAGCAGGGATCTAGCGGGAGGCCGGGTGGATACGCAGTATTTT. Protein: CASRDLAGGRVDTQYF. The chain links TRBV5-1 to TRBJ2-3, with TRBD2 matching over 11 bases. The V segment lost 5 bases and the J segment 6 bases; nucleotides outside the gene matches: 11. CDR1 is SGHRS, CDR2 YFSETQ, per germline. The CDR3 runs 16 residues.

The genes are TRBV6-2 or TRBV6-3 and TRBJ1-1; no reliable D call. CDR3 length: 13 residues. Germline loops: CDR1 MNHEY, CDR2 SVGEGT. Trimming left V 2 bases short and J 5 bases short, with 9 bases between. The CDR3: CASSYTDNTEAFF. As DNA, the CDR3 is TGTGCCAGCAGTTACACCGACAATACTGAAGCTTTCTTT.

The rearrangement joins TRBV10-3 to TRBJ1-5; 7 bases line up with TRBD1. CDR3 size: 16 residues. The V and J ends lost 2 bases and 3 bases, in that order; junction bases with no gene match: 7. The germline V gene encodes CDR1 ENHRY and CDR2 SYGVKD. The CDR3 spells CAISEGGGQNNQPQHF. CDR3 nucleotide sequence: TGTGCCATCAGTGAGGGGGGGGGACAGAACAATCAGCCCCAGCATTTT.

This clonotype was found a few times. This rearrangement joins TRBV2 to TRBJ1-1; possible D gene TRBD1, 5 bases. The V gene lost 2 bases and the J gene lost 3 bases, with 10 bases spanning the gap. CDR1 SNHLY and CDR2 FYNNEI come from the germline V gene. The CDR3 is 14 amino acids. The CDR3 nucleotides read TGTGCCAGCAGTGAATTCGGCAGGGACACTGAAGCTTTCTTT. Its translation is CASSEFGRDTEAFF.

V and J are TRBV6-2 or TRBV6-3 and TRBJ1-5, with TRBD1 as a possible D gene (5 bases). Germline V gene data show CDR1 as MNHEY and CDR2 as SVGEGT. This CDR3 has 15 amino acids. V lost 2 bases and J lost 6, with 14 bases in between. The CDR3 loop is CASSYPEGRFQPQHF. DNA of the CDR3: TGTGCCAGCAGTTACCCGGAGGGGCGATTTCAGCCCCAGCATTTT.

V and J are TRBV10-3 and TRBJ1-2, with a possible D match to TRBD1 (6 bases). This CDR3 is built from 18 residues. CDR1 is ENHRY and CDR2 is SYGVKD in the germline V gene. V dropped 4 bases and J dropped 0 bases, with 21 bases sitting between them. CDR3 region: CAISGKDSGARANYGYTF. In DNA, the CDR3 is TGTGCCATCAGTGGAAAAGACTCGGGGGCACGCGCTAACTATGGCTACACCTTC.

The genes are TRBV28 and TRBJ2-4, with 12 bases identical to TRBD2. The CDR3 is made up of 19 amino acids. Germline CDR1 MDHEN, CDR2 SYDVKM. V trimming: 5 bases; J trimming: 0 bases; junction bases outside the gene matches: 11. The CDR3 reads CASSISASGRVVAKNIQYF. In DNA, the CDR3 is TGTGCCAGCAGTATTAGCGCTAGCGGGAGGGTTGTAGCCAAAAACATTCAGTACTTC.

The table lists this clonotype with a few counts. At one of its ends the junction is not consistent with the germline gene, which may arise from a read error. This rearrangement joins TRBV29-1 to TRBJ1-1; D is unclear. CDR3 size: 11 residues. Germline V lookup: CDR1 SQVTM, CDR2 ANQGSEA. CDR3 sequence reads: CSVEGNAEAFF. CDR3 sequence (DNA): TGCAGCGTTGAGGGGAACGCTGAAGCTTTCTTT.

J is TRBJ1-1 and V is TRBV6-2 or TRBV6-3; the D gene is possibly TRBD1 (6 bases). Germline V CDR1 and CDR2: MNHEY, SVGEGT. The CDR3 is 13 residues long. Trimming took off 8 bases at V and 5 bases at J, with 15 bases between the two ends. The CDR3 DNA is TGTGCCAGCCGACAGGCGTGGGGGACTGAAGCTTTCTTT. It codes for CASRQAWGTEAFF.

This chain uses TRBV25-1 with TRBJ1-1; D is possibly TRBD1 (5 bases). The CDR3 has 14 amino acids. Trimming took off 4 bases at V and 7 bases at J, with 16 bases between the two ends. Germline V gene sequence: CDR1 MGHDK, CDR2 SYGVNS. CDR3 protein: CASSGPGGKVEAFF. The CDR3 coding sequence is TGTGCCAGCAGTGGTCCCGGGGGGAAGGTTGAAGCTTTCTTT.

On this clonotype: An end of the junction differs from the germline gene, which may be a read error. The chain couples TRBV12-5 to TRBJ2-7; D possibly corresponds to TRBD2 (5 bases). The CDR3 has 13 amino acids. Germline V gene sequence: CDR1 LGHNT, CDR2 FRNRAP. The CDR3 reads CDSGLAGPYEQYF. CDR3 DNA: TGTGATAGTGGTTTGGCGGGCCCCTACGAGCAGTACTTC.

The rearrangement joins TRBV6-5 to TRBJ1-4; possibly TRBD1 for D (6 bases). V was trimmed by 6 bases and J by 8 bases, leaving 19 bases between them. The CDR3 consists of 15 residues. Germline CDR1 reads MNHEY; CDR2 reads SVGAGI. CDR3 protein: CASRVTGFVQEKLFF. The CDR3 DNA sequence: TGTGCCAGCAGGGTTACAGGGTTCGTACAAGAAAAACTGTTTTTT.

The V call is TRBV20-1, the J call TRBJ2-2; possibly TRBD1 for D (6 bases). Trimming removed 6 bases from V and 0 bases from J, with 11 bases in between. The germline CDR1 and CDR2 sequences are DFQATT and SNEGSKA (reference sequence). This CDR3 region has 14 residues. CDR3 in amino acids: CSAPQGPNTGELFF. The CDR3 nucleotides are TGCAGTGCCCCACAGGGCCCGAACACCGGGGAGCTGTTTTTT.

The rearrangement links TRBV20-1 to TRBJ1-4; D remains unclear. The CDR3 runs to 13 residues. The germline V and J ends were trimmed by 1 base and 8 bases, with 11 bases remaining between them. Germline V gene lookup returns CDR1 DFQATT and CDR2 SNEGSKA (reference sequence). CDR3 bases: TGCAGTGCTAGAGGGTGGGGAGGCGAAAAACTGTTTTTT. Translating it yields CSARGWGGEKLFF.

J is TRBJ1-2 and V is TRBV3-1; a possible D gene is TRBD1 (6 bases). With 4 bases removed from V and 8 bases from J, the gap between germline ends came to 20 bases. This CDR3 comprises 15 residues. CDR1 and CDR2 from the germline V gene are LGHDT and YNNKEL (reference sequence). The CDR3 DNA reads as TGTGCCAGCAGCCCCAAACTTCCAGGGGCTGACGGCTACACCTTC. Its translation: CASSPKLPGADGYTF.

The rearrangement joins TRBV15 to TRBJ2-1; D might be TRBD2 (5 bases). CDR1 is LNHNV, CDR2 YYDKDF, per germline (reference sequence). The CDR3 is made up of 18 amino acids. V lost 1 base and J 0 bases, leaving 16 bases between the germline ends. CDR3 region: CATSRGGKRLFSYNEQFF. The CDR3, as DNA: TGTGCCACCAGCAGAGGAGGCAAGCGGCTCTTCTCCTACAATGAGCAGTTCTTC.

V usage is TRBV10-3 and J usage is TRBJ1-1, with TRBD1 as a possible D gene (5 bases). CDR1 and CDR2 from the germline V gene are ENHRY and SYGVKD. The CDR3 contains 16 residues. The germline V and J ends were trimmed by 7 bases and 0 bases, with 18 bases remaining between them. The chain's CDR3 is CAITDSRRPLNTEAFF. For the CDR3, the DNA is TGTGCCATCACAGACAGCAGACGACCATTGAACACTGAAGCTTTCTTT.

The J gene is TRBJ1-2, the V gene TRBV20-1, with 9 bases aligning to TRBD1. The V and J ends lost 8 bases and 6 bases, in that order; junction bases with no gene match: 7. Germline-derived CDR1 and CDR2 are DFQATT and SNEGSKA (reference sequence). The CDR3 contains 12 residues. CDR3 sequence reads: CSPGTGIDGYTF. CDR3 nucleotides: TGCAGTCCCGGGACAGGGATCGATGGCTACACCTTC.

This clonotype was picked up a small number of times. The chain joins TRBV4-3 to TRBJ1-1; unclear D gene. The germline V gene has CDR1 LGHNA and CDR2 YSLEER. V dropped 3 bases and J dropped 4 bases, with 15 bases sitting between them. The CDR3 covers 15 residues. The CDR3 DNA reads TGCGCCAGCAGCCATATTAGGGCAGGCGGCACTGAAGCTTTCTTT. Its translation is CASSHIRAGGTEAFF.

The chain employs TRBV29-1 and TRBJ1-1; TRBD1 aligns across 9 bases. The CDR3 length is 15 residues. Germline assignment: CDR1 SQVTM and CDR2 ANQGSEA. Trimming removed 6 bases from V and 0 bases from J; junction bases left unmatched: 8. Written as DNA, the CDR3 is TGCAGCGTCGAACCGGGACAGGGAATGAACACTGAAGCTTTCTTT. As protein: CSVEPGQGMNTEAFF.

The V and J genes are TRBV6-2 or TRBV6-3 and TRBJ2-3; TRBD1 agrees at 8 bases. The CDR3 is 15 residues long. Germline V CDR1 and CDR2: MNHEY, SVGEGT. V shed 2 bases, J shed 0 bases, and the junction held 1 base outside the gene matches. The DNA for the CDR3 is TGTGCCAGCAGTTACGGACAGGGAAGCACAGATACGCAGTATTTT. It is translated as CASSYGQGSTDTQYF.

This clonotype was picked up a small number of times. The rearrangement links TRBV12-3 or TRBV12-4 to TRBJ1-5; D unresolved. The CDR3 covers 15 residues. Trimming left V 4 bases short and J 0 bases short, with 10 bases between. The DNA for the CDR3 is TGTGCCAGCAGTTCAAACAGACATAGCAATCAGCCCCAGCATTTT. It codes for CASSSNRHSNQPQHF.

This clonotype showed up just a few times. V is TRBV20-1 and J is TRBJ1-1, with a tentative D call TRBD1 (5 bases). This CDR3 has 15 amino acids. V gave up 0 bases and J gave up 1 base, with 12 bases separating them. The germline gives CDR1 DFQATT, CDR2 SNEGSKA (reference sequence). CDR3 protein: CSARDQGKGNTEAFF. The DNA of the CDR3 is TGCAGTGCTAGAGACCAGGGAAAGGGGAACACTGAAGCTTTCTTT.

CDR3 region: CASSYIGTSGRGYEQYF. The CDR3 DNA is TGTGCCAGCAGTTACATAGGGACTAGCGGGAGAGGGTACGAGCAGTACTTC. The chain employs TRBV6-5 and TRBJ2-7, with TRBD2 matching over 14 bases. Trimming took 2 bases from V and 4 from J; bases not matched to a gene: 7. Germline CDR1 and CDR2: MNHEY and SVGAGI. The CDR3 contains 17 residues.